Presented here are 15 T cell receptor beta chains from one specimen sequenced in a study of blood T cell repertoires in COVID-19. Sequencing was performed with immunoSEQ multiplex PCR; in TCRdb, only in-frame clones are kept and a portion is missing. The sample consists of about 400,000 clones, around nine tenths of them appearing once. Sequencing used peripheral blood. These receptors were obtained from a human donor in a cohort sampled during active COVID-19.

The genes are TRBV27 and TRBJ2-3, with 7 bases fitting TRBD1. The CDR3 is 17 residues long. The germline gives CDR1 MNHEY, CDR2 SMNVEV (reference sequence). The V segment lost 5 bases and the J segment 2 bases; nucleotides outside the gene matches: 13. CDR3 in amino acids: CASSLGTVVRVTDTQYF. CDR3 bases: TGTGCCAGCAGTCTCGGGACAGTTGTGCGTGTCACAGATACGCAGTATTTT.

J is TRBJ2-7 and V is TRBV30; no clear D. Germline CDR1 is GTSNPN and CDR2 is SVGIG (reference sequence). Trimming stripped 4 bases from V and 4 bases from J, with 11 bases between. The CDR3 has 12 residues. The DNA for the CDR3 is TGTGCCTGGAAGCCCTTCCGGTACGAGCAGTACTTC. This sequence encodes CAWKPFRYEQYF.

The CDR3 DNA reads as TGTGCCAGCAGCGACAGGGTCACCGGGGAGCTGTTTTTT. This encodes CASSDRVTGELFF. The chain has TRBV6-5 and TRBJ2-2; 7 nucleotides align to TRBD1. V dropped 6 bases and J dropped 4; count of bases not matched to a gene: 2. This CDR3 has 13 residues. Germline V gives CDR1 MNHEY, CDR2 SVGAGI.

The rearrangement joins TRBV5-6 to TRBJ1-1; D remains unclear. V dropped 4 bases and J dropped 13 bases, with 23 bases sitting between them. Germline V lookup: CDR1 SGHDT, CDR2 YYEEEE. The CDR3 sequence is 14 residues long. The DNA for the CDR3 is TGTGCCAGCAGCCCCGGTGTGGCCGGGAACAAGCTTTTCTTT. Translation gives CASSPGVAGNKLFF.

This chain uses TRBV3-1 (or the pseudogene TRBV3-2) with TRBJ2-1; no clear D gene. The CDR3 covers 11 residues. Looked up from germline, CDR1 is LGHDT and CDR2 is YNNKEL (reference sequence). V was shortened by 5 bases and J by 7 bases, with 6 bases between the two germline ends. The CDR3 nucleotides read TGTGCCAGCAGCAGAGGTAATGAGCAGTTCTTC. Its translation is CASSRGNEQFF.

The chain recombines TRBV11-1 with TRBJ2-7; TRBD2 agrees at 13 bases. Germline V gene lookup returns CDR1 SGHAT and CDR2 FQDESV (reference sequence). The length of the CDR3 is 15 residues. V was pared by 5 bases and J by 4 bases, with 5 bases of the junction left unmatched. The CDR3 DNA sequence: TGTGCCAGCAGCCCGGGACTAGCGGGGAGGTACGAGCAGTACTTC. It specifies CASSPGLAGRYEQYF.

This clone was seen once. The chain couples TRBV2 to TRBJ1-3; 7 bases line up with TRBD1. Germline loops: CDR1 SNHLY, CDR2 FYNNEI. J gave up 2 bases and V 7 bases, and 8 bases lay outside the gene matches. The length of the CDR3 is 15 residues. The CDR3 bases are TGTGCCAGCACCGCCGCTAGGGGGCCTGGAAACACCATATATTTT. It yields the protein CASTAARGPGNTIYF.

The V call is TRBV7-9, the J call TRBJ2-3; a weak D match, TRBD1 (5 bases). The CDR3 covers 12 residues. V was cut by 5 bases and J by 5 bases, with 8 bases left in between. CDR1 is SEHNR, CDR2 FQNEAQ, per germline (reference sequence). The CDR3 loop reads CASSPRGDTQYF. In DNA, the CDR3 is TGTGCCAGCAGCCCAAGGGGAGATACGCAGTATTTT.

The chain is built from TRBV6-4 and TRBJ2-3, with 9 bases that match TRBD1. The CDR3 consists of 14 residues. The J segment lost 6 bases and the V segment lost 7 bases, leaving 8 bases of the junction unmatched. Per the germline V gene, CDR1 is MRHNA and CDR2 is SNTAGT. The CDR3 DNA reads TGTGCCAGCACCAGGGACAGGGTGGGTGATACGCAGTATTTT. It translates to CASTRDRVGDTQYF.

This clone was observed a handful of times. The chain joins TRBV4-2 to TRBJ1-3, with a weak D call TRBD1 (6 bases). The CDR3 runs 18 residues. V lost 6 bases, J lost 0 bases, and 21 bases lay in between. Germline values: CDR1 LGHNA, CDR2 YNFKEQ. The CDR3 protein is CASSQYHTRGLSGNTIYF. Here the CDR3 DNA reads TGTGCCAGCAGTCAATATCATACCAGGGGCCTCTCTGGAAACACCATATATTTT.

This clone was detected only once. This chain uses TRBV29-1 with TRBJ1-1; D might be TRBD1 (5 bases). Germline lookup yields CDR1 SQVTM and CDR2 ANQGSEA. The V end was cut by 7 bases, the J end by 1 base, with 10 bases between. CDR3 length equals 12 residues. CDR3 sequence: CSAKTGNTEAFF. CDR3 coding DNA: TGCAGCGCAAAAACAGGGAACACTGAAGCTTTCTTT.

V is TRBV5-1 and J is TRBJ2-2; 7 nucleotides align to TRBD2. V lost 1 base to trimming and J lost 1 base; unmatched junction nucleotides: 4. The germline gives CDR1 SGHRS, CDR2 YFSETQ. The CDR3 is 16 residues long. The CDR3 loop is CASSLRAGENTGELFF. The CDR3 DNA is TGCGCCAGCAGCTTGCGGGCGGGGGAGAACACCGGGGAGCTGTTTTTT. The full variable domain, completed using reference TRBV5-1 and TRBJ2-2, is KAGVTQTPRYLIKTRGQQVTLSCSPISGHRSVSWYQQTPGQGLQFLFEYFSETQRNKGNFPGRFSGRQFSNSRSEMNVSTLELGDSALYLCASSLRAGENTGELFFGEGSRLTVL.

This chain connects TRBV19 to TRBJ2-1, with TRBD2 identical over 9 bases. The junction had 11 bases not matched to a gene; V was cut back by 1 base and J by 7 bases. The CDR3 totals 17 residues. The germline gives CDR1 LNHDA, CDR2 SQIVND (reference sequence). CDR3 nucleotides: TGTGCCAGTAGTATAGTAGGGGTCCTAGCGGGGCGGAATGAGCAGTTCTTC. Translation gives CASSIVGVLAGRNEQFF.

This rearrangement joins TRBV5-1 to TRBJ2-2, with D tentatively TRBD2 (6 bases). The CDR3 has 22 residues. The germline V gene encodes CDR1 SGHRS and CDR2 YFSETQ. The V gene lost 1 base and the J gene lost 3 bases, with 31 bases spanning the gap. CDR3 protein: CASSLHFQRALQPLIDTGELFF. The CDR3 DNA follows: TGCGCCAGCAGCTTGCATTTCCAGCGGGCCTTACAACCCCTGATCGACACCGGGGAGCTGTTTTTT.

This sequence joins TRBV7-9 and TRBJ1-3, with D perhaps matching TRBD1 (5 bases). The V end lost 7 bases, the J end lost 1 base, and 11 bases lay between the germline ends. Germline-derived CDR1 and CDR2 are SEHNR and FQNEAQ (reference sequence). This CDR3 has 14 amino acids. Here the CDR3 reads CASTSGGSGNTIYF. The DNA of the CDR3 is TGTGCCAGCACCTCGGGGGGTTCTGGAAACACCATATATTTT. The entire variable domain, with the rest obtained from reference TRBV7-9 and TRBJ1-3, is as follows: DTGVSQNPRHKITKRGQNVTFRCDPISEHNRLYWYRQTLGQGPEFLTYFQNEAQLEKSRLLSDRFSAERPKGSFSTLEIQRTEQGDSAMYLCASTSGGSGNTIYFGEGSWLTVV.